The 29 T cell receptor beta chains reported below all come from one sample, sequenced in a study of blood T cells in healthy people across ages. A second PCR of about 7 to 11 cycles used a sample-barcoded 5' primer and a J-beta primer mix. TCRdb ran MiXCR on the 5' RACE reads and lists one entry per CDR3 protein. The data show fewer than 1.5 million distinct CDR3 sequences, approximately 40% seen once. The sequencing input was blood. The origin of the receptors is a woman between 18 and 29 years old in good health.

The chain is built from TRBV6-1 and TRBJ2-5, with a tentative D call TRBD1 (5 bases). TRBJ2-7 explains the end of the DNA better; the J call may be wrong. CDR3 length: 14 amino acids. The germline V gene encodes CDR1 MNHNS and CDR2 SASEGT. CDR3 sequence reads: CASSESHRSHEQYF. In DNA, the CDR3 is TGTGCCAGCAGTGAATCTCACAGGTCGCACGAGCAGTACTTC.

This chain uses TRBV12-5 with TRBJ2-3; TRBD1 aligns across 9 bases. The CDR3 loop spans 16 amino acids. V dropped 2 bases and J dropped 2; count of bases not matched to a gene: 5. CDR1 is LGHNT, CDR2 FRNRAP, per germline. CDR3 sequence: CASGLRTGALTDTQYF. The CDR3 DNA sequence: TGTGCTAGTGGTTTGAGGACAGGGGCCCTCACAGATACGCAGTATTTT.

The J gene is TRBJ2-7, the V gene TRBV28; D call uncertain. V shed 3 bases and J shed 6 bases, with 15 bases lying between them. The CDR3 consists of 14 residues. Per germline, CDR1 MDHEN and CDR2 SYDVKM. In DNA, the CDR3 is TGTGCCAGCAGTTTCTCCCTTCTCGGGCCCGAGCAGTACTTC. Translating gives CASSFSLLGPEQYF.

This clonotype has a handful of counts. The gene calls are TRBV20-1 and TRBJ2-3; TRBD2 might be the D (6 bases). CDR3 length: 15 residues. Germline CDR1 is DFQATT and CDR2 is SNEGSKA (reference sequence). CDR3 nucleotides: TGCTCTGTCCCTTCGAGCGGGTATGGCACAGATACGCAGTATTTT. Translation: CSVPSSGYGTDTQYF.

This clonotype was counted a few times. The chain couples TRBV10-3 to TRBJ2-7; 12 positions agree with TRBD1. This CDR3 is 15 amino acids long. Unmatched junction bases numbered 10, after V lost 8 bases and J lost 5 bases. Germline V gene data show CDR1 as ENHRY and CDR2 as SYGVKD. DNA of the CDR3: TGTGCCATCGGTAGAGGGGGGACAGGGGGCAACGAGCAGTACTTC. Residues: CAIGRGGTGGNEQYF.

Written as DNA, the CDR3 is TGCAGTGGAAGAGAGGGGAAGAGGGTGACCCAGTACTTC. This sequence encodes CSGREGKRVTQYF. The chain links TRBV20-1 to TRBJ2-5; possibly TRBD1 or TRBD2 for D (5 bases each). V gave up 7 bases and J gave up 7 bases, with 19 bases separating them. The CDR3 is made up of 13 amino acids. From germline, CDR1 is DFQATT and CDR2 SNEGSKA (reference sequence).

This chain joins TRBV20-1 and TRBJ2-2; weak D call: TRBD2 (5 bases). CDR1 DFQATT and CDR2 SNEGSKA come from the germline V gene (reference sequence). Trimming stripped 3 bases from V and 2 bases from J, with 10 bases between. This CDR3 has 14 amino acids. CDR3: CSASSGSNTGELFF. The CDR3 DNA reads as TGCAGTGCTAGCAGTGGGAGTAACACCGGGGAGCTGTTTTTT.

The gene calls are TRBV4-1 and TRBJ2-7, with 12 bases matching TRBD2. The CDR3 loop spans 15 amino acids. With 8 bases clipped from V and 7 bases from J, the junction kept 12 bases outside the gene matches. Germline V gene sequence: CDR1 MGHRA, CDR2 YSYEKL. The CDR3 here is CASSTSGRPYNEQYF. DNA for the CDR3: TGCGCCAGCTCCACTAGCGGGAGGCCATACAATGAGCAGTACTTC.

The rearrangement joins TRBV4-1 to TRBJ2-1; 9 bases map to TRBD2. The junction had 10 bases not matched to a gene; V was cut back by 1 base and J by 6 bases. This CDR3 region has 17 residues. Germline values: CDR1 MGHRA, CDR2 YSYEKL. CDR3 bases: TGCGCCAGCAGCCAAGGTCGTGGGACTAGCAGGATCAATGAGCAGTTCTTC. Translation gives CASSQGRGTSRINEQFF.

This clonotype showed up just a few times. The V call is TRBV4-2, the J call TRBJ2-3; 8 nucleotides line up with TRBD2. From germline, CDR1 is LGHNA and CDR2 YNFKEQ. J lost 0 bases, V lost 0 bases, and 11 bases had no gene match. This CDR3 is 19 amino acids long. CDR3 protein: CASSQEFLAGQRSTDTQYF. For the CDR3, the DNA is TGTGCCAGCAGCCAAGAGTTCCTAGCGGGCCAACGAAGCACAGATACGCAGTATTTT.

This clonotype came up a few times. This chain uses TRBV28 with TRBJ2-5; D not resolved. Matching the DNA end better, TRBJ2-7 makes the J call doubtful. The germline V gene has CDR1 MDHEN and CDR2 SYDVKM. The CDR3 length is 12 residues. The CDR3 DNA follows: TGTGCCAGCAGTCCCCCCACGGACGAGCAGTACTTC. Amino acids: CASSPPTDEQYF.

CDR3 loop: CASSLGRPPRPFF. CDR3 coding DNA: TGTGCCAGCAGTTTAGGTAGGCCGCCCCGGCCTTTCTTT. V usage is TRBV12-3 or TRBV12-4 and J usage is TRBJ1-1; D is unresolved. The CDR3 sequence is 13 residues long. Deletions cut 1 base from V and 12 bases from J, with 15 bases between.

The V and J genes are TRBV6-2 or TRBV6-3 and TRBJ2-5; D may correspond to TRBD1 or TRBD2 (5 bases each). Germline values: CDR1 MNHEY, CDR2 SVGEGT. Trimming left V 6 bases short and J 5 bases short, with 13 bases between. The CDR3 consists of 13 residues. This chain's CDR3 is CASSYGAWETQYF. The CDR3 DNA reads TGTGCCAGCAGCTACGGGGCATGGGAGACCCAGTACTTC.

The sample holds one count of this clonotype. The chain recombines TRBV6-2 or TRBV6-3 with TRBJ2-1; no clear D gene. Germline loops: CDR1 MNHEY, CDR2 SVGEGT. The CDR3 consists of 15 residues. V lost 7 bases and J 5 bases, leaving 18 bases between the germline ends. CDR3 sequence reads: CASTANRGPNNEQFF. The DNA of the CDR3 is TGTGCCAGCACTGCGAATCGAGGTCCCAACAATGAGCAGTTCTTC.

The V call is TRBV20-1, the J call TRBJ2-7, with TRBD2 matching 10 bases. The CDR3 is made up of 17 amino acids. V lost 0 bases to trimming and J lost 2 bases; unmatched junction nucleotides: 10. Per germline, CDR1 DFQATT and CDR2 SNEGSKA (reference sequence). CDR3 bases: TGCAGTGCTAGAGACATACGGACTAGCGGAGCGACCTACGAGCAGTACTTC. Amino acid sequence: CSARDIRTSGATYEQYF.

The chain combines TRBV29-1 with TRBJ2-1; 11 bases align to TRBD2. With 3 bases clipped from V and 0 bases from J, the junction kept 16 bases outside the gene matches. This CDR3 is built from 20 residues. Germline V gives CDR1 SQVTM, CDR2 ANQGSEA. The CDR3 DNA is TGCAGCGTTGAGGAAAATAGCGGGGGGGTGGACATTTCCTCCTACAATGAGCAGTTCTTC. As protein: CSVEENSGGVDISSYNEQFF.

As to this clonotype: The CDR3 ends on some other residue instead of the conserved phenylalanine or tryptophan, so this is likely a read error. CDR3 sequence reads: CAITPSVLNEQFL. In nucleotides, the CDR3 is TGTGCCATCACCCCTAGCGTGCTCAATGAGCAGTTCCTC. The chain has TRBV10-3 and TRBJ2-1; D perhaps matches TRBD2 (6 bases). The germline V gene has CDR1 ENHRY and CDR2 SYGVKD. V dropped 7 bases and J dropped 6 bases, with 13 bases sitting between them. CDR3 size: 13 residues.

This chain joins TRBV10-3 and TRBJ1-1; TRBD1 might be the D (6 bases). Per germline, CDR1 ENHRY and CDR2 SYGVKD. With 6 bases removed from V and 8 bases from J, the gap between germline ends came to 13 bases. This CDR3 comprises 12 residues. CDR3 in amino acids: CAIRGQDSEAFF. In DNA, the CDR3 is TGTGCCATCAGAGGCCAGGACAGCGAAGCTTTCTTT.

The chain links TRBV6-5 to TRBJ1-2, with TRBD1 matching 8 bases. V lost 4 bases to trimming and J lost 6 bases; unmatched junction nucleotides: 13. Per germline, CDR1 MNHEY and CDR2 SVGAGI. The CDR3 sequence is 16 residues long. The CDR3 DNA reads TGTGCCAGCAGTTCCAATCCAGGGGGCACTCTGGATGGCTACACCTTC. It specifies CASSSNPGGTLDGYTF.

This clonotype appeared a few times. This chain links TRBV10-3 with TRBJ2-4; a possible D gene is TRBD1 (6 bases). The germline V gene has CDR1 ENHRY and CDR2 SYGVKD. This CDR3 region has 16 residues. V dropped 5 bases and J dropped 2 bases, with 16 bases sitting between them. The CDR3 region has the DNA TGTGCCATCAGTCCGGACGGGGACATGTCCAAAAACATTCAGTACTTC. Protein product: CAISPDGDMSKNIQYF.

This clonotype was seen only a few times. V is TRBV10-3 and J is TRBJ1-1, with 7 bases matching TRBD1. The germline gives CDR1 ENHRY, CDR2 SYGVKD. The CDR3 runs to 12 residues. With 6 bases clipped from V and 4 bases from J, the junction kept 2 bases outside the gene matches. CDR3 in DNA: TGTGCCATCAGCACAGGGGCCACTGAAGCTTTCTTT. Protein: CAISTGATEAFF.

The CDR3 nucleotides read TGTGCCAGCAGCCAAGATTTCCGTGGCTACACCTTC. Its translation: CASSQDFRGYTF. The chain is built from TRBV4-2 and TRBJ1-2; D remains unclear. V lost 0 bases, J lost 7 bases, and 6 bases lay in between. The CDR3 covers 12 residues. Per germline, CDR1 LGHNA and CDR2 YNFKEQ.

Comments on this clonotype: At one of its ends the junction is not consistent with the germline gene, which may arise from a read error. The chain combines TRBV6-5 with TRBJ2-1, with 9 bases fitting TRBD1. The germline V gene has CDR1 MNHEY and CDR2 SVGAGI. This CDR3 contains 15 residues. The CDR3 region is CASSYTGTGNNGQFF. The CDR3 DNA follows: TGTGCCAGCAGTTACACCGGGACAGGGAACAATGGGCAGTTCTTC.

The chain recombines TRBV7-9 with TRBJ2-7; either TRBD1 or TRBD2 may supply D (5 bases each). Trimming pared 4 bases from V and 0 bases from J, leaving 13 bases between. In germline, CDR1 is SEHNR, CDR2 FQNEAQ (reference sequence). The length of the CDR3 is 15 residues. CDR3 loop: CASSSVGRASYEQYF. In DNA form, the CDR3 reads TGTGCCAGCAGCTCAGTGGGGCGGGCCTCCTACGAGCAGTACTTC.

CDR3 DNA sequence: TGTGCCAGCAAGGATACCGGGACAGGGGCCCCCTACGAGCAGTACTTC. The encoded protein is CASKDTGTGAPYEQYF. The rearrangement uses TRBV6-6 and TRBJ2-7; TRBD1 matches at 10 bases. The J segment lost 2 bases and the V segment lost 7 bases, leaving 11 bases of the junction unmatched. The CDR3 runs to 16 residues. The germline gives CDR1 MNHNY, CDR2 SVGAGI (reference sequence).

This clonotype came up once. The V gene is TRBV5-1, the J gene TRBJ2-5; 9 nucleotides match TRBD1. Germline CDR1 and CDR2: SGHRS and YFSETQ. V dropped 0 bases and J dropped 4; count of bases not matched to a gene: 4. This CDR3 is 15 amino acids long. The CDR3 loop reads CASSLEWTGVETQYF. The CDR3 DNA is TGCGCCAGCAGCTTGGAATGGACAGGGGTAGAGACCCAGTACTTC.

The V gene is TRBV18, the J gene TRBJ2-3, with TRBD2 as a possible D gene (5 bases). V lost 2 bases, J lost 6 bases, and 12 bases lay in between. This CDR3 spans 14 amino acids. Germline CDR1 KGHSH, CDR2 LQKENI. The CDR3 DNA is TGTGCCAGCTCACCATCCCGTAGCGTTGATACGCAGTATTTT. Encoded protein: CASSPSRSVDTQYF.

In nucleotides, the CDR3 is TGTGCCAGCAGCTTAGATCGGACTAGCGCGACAGAGCAGTTCTTC. This gives the protein CASSLDRTSATEQFF. This chain links TRBV11-3 with TRBJ2-1; 9 positions match TRBD2. Trimming cost V 0 bases and J 10 bases; bases outside gene matches: 7. The CDR3 has 15 residues. CDR1 and CDR2 (germline): SGHNT, YENEEA. Full variable domain (rest looked up from reference TRBV11-3 and TRBJ2-1): EAGVVQSPRYKIIEKKQPVAFWCNPISGHNTLYWYLQNLGQGPELLIRYENEEAVDDSQLPKDRFSAERLKGVDSTLKIQPAELGDSAVYLCASSLDRTSATEQFFGPGTRLTVL.

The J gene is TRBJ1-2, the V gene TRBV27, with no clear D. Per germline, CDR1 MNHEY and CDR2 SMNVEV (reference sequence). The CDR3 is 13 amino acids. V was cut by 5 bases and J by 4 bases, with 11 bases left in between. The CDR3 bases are TGTGCCAGCAGTCCTCAGCTGCTCTATGGCTACACCTTC. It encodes CASSPQLLYGYTF.